This T cell receptor beta chain was obtained from a study of OX40 agonist ivuxolimab in advanced cancers. Study in general: At around 83% male, the cohort had a mean age of roughly 60 years, ranging from 23 to 79.

Profiled with immunoSEQ multiplex PCR; TCRdb holds only in-frame clones, not every one. This table holds fewer than 85,000 clones, 86% found once. The sample was CD4+ or CD8+ T cells sorted from blood, taken in a trial of the OX40 agonist ivuxolimab. The clonotype was recovered from an adult with an advanced solid tumor such as melanoma, head and neck, liver or kidney cancer.

The CDR3 protein is CASSQAFGGRWETQYF. The CDR3, as DNA: TGCGCCAGCAGCCAAGCGTTCGGCGGGAGGTGGGAGACCCAGTACTTC. V and J are TRBV4-3 and TRBJ2-5; 8 bases fit TRBD2. V dropped 1 base and J dropped 5; count of bases not matched to a gene: 9. CDR3 length: 16 residues. The germline V gene has CDR1 LGHNA and CDR2 YSLEER.